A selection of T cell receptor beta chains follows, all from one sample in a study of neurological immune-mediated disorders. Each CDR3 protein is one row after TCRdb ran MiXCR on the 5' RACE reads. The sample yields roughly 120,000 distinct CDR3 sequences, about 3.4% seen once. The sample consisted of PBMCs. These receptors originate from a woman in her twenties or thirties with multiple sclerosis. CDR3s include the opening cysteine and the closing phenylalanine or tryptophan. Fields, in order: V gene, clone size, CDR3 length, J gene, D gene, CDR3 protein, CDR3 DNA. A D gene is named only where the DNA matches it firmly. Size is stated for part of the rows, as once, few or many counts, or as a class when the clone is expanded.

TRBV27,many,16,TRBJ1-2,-,CASSLRTGTQNYGYTF,TGTGCCAGCAGTCTACGAACAGGGACCCAAAACTATGGCTACACCTTC
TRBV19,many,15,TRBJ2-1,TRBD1,CASSTPGQLYNEQFF,TGTGCCAGTAGTACACCGGGACAGCTATACAATGAGCAGTTCTTC
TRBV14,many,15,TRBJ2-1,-,CASSHGHLSYNEQFF,TGTGCCAGCAGCCACGGCCATCTCTCCTACAATGAGCAGTTCTTC
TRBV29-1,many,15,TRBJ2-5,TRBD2,CSVVRREDEGETQYF,TGCAGCGTTGTAAGACGGGAGGATGAGGGAGAGACCCAGTACTTC
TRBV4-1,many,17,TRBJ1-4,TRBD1,CASSQDRERGRFEKLFF,TGCGCCAGCAGCCAAGATAGGGAGAGGGGGCGTTTTGAAAAACTGTTTTTT
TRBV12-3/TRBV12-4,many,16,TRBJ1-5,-,CASSLSPPYSNQPQHF,TGTGCCAGCAGTTTGTCGCCTCCTTATAGCAATCAGCCCCAGCATTTT
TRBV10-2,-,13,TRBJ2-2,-,CASGGAGTGELFF,TGCGCCAGCGGGGGGGCCGGCACCGGGGAGCTGTTTTTT
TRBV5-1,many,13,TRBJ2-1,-,CASGAVSYNEQFF,TGCGCCAGCGGGGCAGTTTCCTACAATGAGCAGTTCTTC
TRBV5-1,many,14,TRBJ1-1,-,CASSLENRAPEAFF,TGCGCCAGCAGCTTGGAAAACAGGGCTCCTGAAGCTTTCTTT
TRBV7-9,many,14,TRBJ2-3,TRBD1,CASGPGQGLDTQYF,TGTGCCAGCGGACCGGGACAGGGGCTAGATACGCAGTATTTT
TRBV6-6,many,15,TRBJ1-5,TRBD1,CASRKGQGDGQPQHF,TGTGCCAGCAGAAAGGGACAGGGGGATGGTCAGCCCCAGCATTTT
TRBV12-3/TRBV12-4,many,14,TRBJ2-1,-,CASRQGSSYNEQFF,TGTGCCAGCAGGCAGGGAAGCTCCTACAATGAGCAGTTCTTC
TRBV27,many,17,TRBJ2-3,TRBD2,CASSISGVRLNTDTQYF,TGTGCCAGCAGTATTAGCGGGGTCAGGTTAAACACAGATACGCAGTATTTT
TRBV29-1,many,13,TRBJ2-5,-,CSVEKLVQETQYF,TGCAGCGTGGAAAAACTAGTTCAAGAGACCCAGTACTTC
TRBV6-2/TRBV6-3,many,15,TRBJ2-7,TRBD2,CASRPLAGVSYEQYF,TGTGCCAGCAGGCCCCTAGCGGGTGTCTCCTACGAGCAGTACTTC
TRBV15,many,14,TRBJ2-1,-,CATGSSFLNNEQFF,TGTGCCACCGGGTCCTCCTTCCTTAACAATGAGCAGTTCTTC
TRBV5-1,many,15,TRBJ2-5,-,CASSSDTGVGGTQYF,TGCGCCAGCAGCTCAGATACAGGCGTCGGTGGGACCCAGTACTTC
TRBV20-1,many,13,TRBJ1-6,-,CSARGLKNSPLHF,TGCAGTGCCAGGGGACTGAAAAATTCACCCCTCCACTTT
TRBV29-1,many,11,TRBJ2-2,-,CSVPGPGELFF,TGCAGCGTCCCAGGTCCCGGGGAGCTGTTTTTT
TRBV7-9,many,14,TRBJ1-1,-,CASSLAFLGTEAFF,TGTGCCAGCAGCTTAGCGTTCTTGGGCACTGAAGCTTTCTTT
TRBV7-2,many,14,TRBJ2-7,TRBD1,CASSRTGLTYEQYF,TGTGCCAGCAGCCGGACAGGCCTAACCTACGAGCAGTACTTC
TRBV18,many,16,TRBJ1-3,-,CASSPPDRLAGNTIYF,TGTGCCAGCTCACCACCGGACCGACTTGCTGGAAACACCATATATTTT
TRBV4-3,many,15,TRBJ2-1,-,CASSADRQSYNEQFF,TGCGCCAGCAGCGCCGACAGGCAGTCCTACAATGAGCAGTTCTTC
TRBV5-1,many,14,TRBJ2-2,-,CASSTGDDSGELFF,TGCGCCAGCAGCACGGGGGATGACTCCGGGGAGCTGTTTTTT
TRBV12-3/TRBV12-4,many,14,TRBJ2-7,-,CASSYQETDYEQYF,TGTGCCAGCAGTTATCAGGAGACCGACTACGAGCAGTACTTC
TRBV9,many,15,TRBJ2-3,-,CASSVVPGATDTQYF,TGTGCCAGCAGCGTAGTACCGGGAGCCACAGATACGCAGTATTTT
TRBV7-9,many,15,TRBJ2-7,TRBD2,CASSLASGRGYEQYF,TGTGCCAGCAGCCTAGCTAGCGGGAGAGGGTACGAGCAGTACTTC
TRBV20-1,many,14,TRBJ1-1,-,CSARDFLLNTEAFF,TGCAGTGCTAGAGATTTCCTCCTGAACACTGAAGCTTTCTTT
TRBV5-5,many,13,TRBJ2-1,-,CASSLESWYEQFF,TGTGCCAGCAGCTTAGAGAGTTGGTATGAGCAGTTCTTC
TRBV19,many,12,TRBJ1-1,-,CASSVTGLEAFF,TGTGCCAGTAGTGTAACAGGGCTGGAAGCTTTCTTT
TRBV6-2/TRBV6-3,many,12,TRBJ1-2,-,CASAGTNYGYTF,TGTGCCAGTGCGGGAACTAACTATGGCTACACCTTC
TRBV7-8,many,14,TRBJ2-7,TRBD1,CASSLGQGRYEQYF,TGTGCCAGCAGCTTGGGACAGGGGAGGTACGAGCAGTACTTC
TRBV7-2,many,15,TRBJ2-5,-,CASSLDGGKGETQYF,TGTGCCAGCAGCTTAGACGGCGGGAAGGGAGAGACCCAGTACTTC
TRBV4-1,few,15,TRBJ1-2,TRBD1,CASSQEGGQGYGYTF,TGCGCCAGCAGCCAAGAAGGAGGACAGGGGTATGGCTACACCTTC
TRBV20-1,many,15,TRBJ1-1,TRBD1,CSALGDRYSNTEAFF,TGCAGTGCTTTGGGGGACAGGTATTCGAACACTGAAGCTTTCTTT
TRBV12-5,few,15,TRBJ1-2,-,CASATVGGGNYGYTF,TGTGCTAGTGCCACCGTTGGGGGGGGTAACTATGGCTACACCTTC
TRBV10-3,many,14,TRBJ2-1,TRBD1,CAISRTGGGNEQFF,TGTGCCATCAGCCGGACAGGGGGGGGCAATGAGCAGTTCTTC
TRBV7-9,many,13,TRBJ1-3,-,CASSLDLLNTIYF,TGTGCCAGCAGCTTGGACCTATTAAACACCATATATTTT
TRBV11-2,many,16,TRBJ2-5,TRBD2,CASSLDSAGRQETQYF,TGTGCCAGCAGCTTAGACTCAGCGGGGCGCCAAGAGACCCAGTACTTC
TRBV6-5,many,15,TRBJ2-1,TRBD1,CASSRTGSSHNEQFF,TGTGCCAGCAGCCGGACAGGGTCATCCCACAATGAGCAGTTCTTC
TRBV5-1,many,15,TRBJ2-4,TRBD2,CASSLESSGSYIQYF,TGCGCCAGCAGCTTGGAAAGCAGCGGGAGTTACATTCAGTACTTC
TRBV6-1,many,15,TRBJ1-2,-,CASSEAGQVDYGYTF,TGTGCCAGCAGTGAAGCGGGTCAGGTCGACTATGGCTACACCTTC
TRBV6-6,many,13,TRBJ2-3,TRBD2,CASAERGSDTQYF,TGTGCCAGCGCCGAGCGGGGTTCAGATACGCAGTATTTT
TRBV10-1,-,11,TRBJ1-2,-,CASSDGSGYTF,TGCGCCAGCAGTGACGGGTCTGGCTACACCTTC
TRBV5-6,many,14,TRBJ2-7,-,CASSHTAGSYEQYF,TGTGCCAGCAGCCATACGGCCGGATCCTACGAGCAGTACTTC
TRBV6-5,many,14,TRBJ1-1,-,CASSPPGPDTEAFF,TGTGCCAGCAGCCCTCCTGGCCCAGACACTGAAGCTTTCTTT
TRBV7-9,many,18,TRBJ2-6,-,CASSSPRDTFSGANVLTF,TGTGCCAGCAGCTCCCCCCGGGACACTTTTTCTGGGGCCAACGTCCTGACTTTC
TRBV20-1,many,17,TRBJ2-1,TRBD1,CSATPTGGTGAYNEQFF,TGCAGTGCTACCCCAACAGGCGGGACAGGGGCATACAATGAGCAGTTCTTC
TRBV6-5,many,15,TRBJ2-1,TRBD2,CASSLTSGLNNEQFF,TGTGCCAGCAGTCTTACTAGCGGTTTGAACAATGAGCAGTTCTTC
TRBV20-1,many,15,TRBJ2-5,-,CSAIQPRGPQETQYF,TGCAGTGCTATCCAACCCAGGGGCCCCCAAGAGACCCAGTACTTC
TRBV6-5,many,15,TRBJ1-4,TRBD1,CASRRPGQGSEKLFF,TGTGCCAGCAGGCGCCCGGGACAGGGGAGTGAAAAACTGTTTTTT
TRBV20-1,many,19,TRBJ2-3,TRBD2,CSAKRYTIGTSGSWDTQYF,TGCAGTGCTAAACGATACACTATCGGGACTAGCGGGAGTTGGGATACGCAGTATTTT